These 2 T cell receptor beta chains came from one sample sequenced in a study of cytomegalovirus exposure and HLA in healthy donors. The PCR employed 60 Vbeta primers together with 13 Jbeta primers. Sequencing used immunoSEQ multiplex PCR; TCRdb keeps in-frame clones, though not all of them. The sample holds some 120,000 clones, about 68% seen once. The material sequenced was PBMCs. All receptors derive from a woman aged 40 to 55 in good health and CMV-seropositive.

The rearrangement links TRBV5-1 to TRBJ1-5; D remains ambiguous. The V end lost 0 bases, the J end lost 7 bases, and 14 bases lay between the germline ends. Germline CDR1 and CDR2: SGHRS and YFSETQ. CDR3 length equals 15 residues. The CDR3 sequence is CASSLEPGVLQPQHF. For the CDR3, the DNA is TGCGCCAGCAGCTTGGAACCTGGAGTCTTGCAGCCCCAGCATTTT. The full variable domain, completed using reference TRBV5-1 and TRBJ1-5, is KAGVTQTPRYLIKTRGQQVTLSCSPISGHRSVSWYQQTPGQGLQFLFEYFSETQRNKGNFPGRFSGRQFSNSRSEMNVSTLELGDSALYLCASSLEPGVLQPQHFGDGTRLSIL.

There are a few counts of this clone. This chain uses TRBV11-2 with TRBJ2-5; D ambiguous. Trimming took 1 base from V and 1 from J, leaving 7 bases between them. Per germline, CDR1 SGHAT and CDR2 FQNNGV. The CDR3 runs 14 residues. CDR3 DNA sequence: TGTGCCAGCAGCTTAGCCTTGGCCCAAGAGACCCAGTACTTC. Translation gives CASSLALAQETQYF.